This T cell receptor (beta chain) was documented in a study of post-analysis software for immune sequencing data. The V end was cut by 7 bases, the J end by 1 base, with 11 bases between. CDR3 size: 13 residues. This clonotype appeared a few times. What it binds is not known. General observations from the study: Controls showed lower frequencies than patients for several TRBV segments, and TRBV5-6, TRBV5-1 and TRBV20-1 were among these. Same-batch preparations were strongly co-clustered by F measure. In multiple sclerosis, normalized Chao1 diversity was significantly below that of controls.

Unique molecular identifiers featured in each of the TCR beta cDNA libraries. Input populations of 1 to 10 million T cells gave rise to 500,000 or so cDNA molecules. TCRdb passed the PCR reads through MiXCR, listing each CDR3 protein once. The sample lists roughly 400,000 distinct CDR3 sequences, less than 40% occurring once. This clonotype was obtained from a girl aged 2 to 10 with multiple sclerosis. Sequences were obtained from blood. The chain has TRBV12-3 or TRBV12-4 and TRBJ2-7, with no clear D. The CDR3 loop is CASKRTESYEQYF. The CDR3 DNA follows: TGTGCCAGCAAAAGGACGGAGTCCTACGAGCAGTACTTC.